Below are 18 T cell receptor beta chains sequenced from a single sample in a study of blood T cell repertoires in COVID-19. Libraries were prepared by immunoSEQ multiplex PCR; TCRdb keeps only in-frame clonotypes and omits some of them. The data show 400,000 to 550,000 clones, 87% seen once. Material: PBMCs or T cells enriched from blood (not recorded which). These receptor sequences come from a woman aged 18-30 years with acute COVID-19.

The chain is built from TRBV5-8 and TRBJ1-1; 7 bases map to TRBD1. Trimming removed 4 bases from V and 0 bases from J; junction bases left unmatched: 18. Germline CDR1 SGHTS, CDR2 YDEGEE. The CDR3 runs to 19 residues. CDR3 loop: CASSPSRQGQQPVNTEAFF. The CDR3 region has the DNA TGTGCCAGCAGCCCTTCTCGACAGGGACAACAACCCGTGAACACTGAAGCTTTCTTT.

The chain recombines TRBV20-1 with TRBJ2-1; D perhaps matches TRBD2 (5 bases). V lost 5 bases and J 9 bases, leaving 11 bases between the germline ends. The CDR3 totals 11 residues. The germline V gene encodes CDR1 DFQATT and CDR2 SNEGSKA (reference sequence). The chain's CDR3 is CSASLASEQFF. The CDR3 nucleotides read TGCAGTGCTTCCCTAGCCAGTGAGCAGTTCTTC.

The chain carries TRBV27 and TRBJ1-1; unclear D gene. Germline V gene sequence: CDR1 MNHEY, CDR2 SMNVEV (reference sequence). The CDR3 is made up of 14 amino acids. Trimming shortened V by 5 bases and J by 0 bases, and 10 bases separated the two germline ends. CDR3 in amino acids: CASSPLYMNTEAFF. The CDR3 nucleotides are TGTGCCAGCAGTCCATTATACATGAACACTGAAGCTTTCTTT.

The chain couples TRBV29-1 to TRBJ2-5; possibly TRBD2 for D (6 bases). The ends were cut back, 7 bases at V and 5 bases at J, with 17 bases in the middle. The CDR3 covers 13 residues. CDR1 is SQVTM, CDR2 ANQGSEA, per germline. In DNA form, the CDR3 reads TGCAGCGGCGAAAGCGAGGCGGGGGAGACCCAGTACTTC. Protein sequence: CSGESEAGETQYF.

This clone has a handful of counts. This chain uses TRBV10-1 with TRBJ1-5; a weak D match, TRBD1 (6 bases). In germline, CDR1 is WNHNN, CDR2 SYGVQD (reference sequence). The CDR3 runs to 12 residues. Between the trimmed V and J ends, which lost 2 bases and 9 bases, there was a span of 8 bases. The CDR3 here is CASSETGMPQHF. Written as DNA, the CDR3 is TGCGCCAGCAGTGAGACAGGGATGCCCCAGCATTTT.

This clone was seen once. This chain joins TRBV10-3 and TRBJ1-3; D is unclear. The V gene's germline CDR1 is ENHRY and CDR2 SYGVKD. Trimming took off 4 bases at V and 0 bases at J, with 10 bases between the two ends. The CDR3 extends over 15 amino acids. CDR3 sequence (DNA): TGTGCCATCAGTGCTAAGGGAGACTCTGGAAACACCATATATTTT. Translation gives CAISAKGDSGNTIYF.

The rearrangement links TRBV18 to TRBJ1-2, with no clear D. The germline CDR1 and CDR2 sequences are KGHSH and LQKENI. This CDR3 spans 15 amino acids. Trimming removed 5 bases at V and 4 bases at J, with 17 bases between. In DNA form, the CDR3 reads TGTGCCAGCTCATCGGGGAACGAATTGAGCTATGGCTACACCTTC. Protein sequence: CASSSGNELSYGYTF. Based on the CDR3 plus reference TRBV18 and TRBJ1-2, the full variable domain is NAGVMQNPRHLVRRRGQEARLRCSPMKGHSHVYWYRQLPEEGLKFMVYLQKENIIDESGMPKERFSAEFPKEGPSILRIQQVVRGDSAAYFCASSSGNELSYGYTFGSGTRLTVV.

This chain joins TRBV6-5 and TRBJ1-2; D perhaps matches TRBD1 (6 bases). The length of the CDR3 is 15 residues. The germline gives CDR1 MNHEY, CDR2 SVGAGI. Trimming took off 4 bases at V and 7 bases at J, with 19 bases between the two ends. CDR3 sequence: CASSFRTDGSGGYTF. DNA of the CDR3: TGTGCCAGCAGTTTCCGGACAGATGGGTCGGGTGGCTACACCTTC.

The V gene is TRBV6-5, the J gene TRBJ2-3; 9 bases match TRBD1. CDR3 length: 15 residues. V trimming: 6 bases; J trimming: 4 bases; junction bases outside the gene matches: 8. Germline lookup yields CDR1 MNHEY and CDR2 SVGAGI. CDR3 amino acids: CASRRTGGQADTQYF. CDR3 in DNA: TGTGCCAGCAGGCGAACAGGGGGCCAGGCAGATACGCAGTATTTT.

J is TRBJ2-5 and V is TRBV20-1; D is possibly TRBD2 (6 bases). Germline CDR1 DFQATT, CDR2 SNEGSKA (reference sequence). Between the trimmed V and J ends, which lost 8 bases and 5 bases, there was a span of 12 bases. This CDR3 has 11 residues. The CDR3 spells CSPGGRETQYF. Here the CDR3 DNA reads TGCAGTCCCGGGGGAAGGGAGACCCAGTACTTC.

This sequence joins TRBV3-1 (or the pseudogene TRBV3-2) and TRBJ2-1; 7 nucleotides agree with TRBD2. The CDR3 spans 15 residues. Germline-derived CDR1 and CDR2 are LGHDT and YNNKEL (reference sequence). V was clipped by 6 bases and J by 4 bases; unmatched bases: 9. The CDR3 here is CASSPRKAGYNEQFF. Here the CDR3 DNA reads TGTGCCAGCAGTCCCCGTAAAGCGGGGTACAATGAGCAGTTCTTC.

With respect to this clone: A much larger clone sits a single nucleotide away, making a read error possible. The chain recombines TRBV7-3 with TRBJ2-3, with 11 bases that match TRBD2. Per the germline V gene, CDR1 is SGHTA and CDR2 is FQGTGA. The V gene end was trimmed by 4 bases and the J gene end by 2 bases; junction bases not matched to a gene: 2. The CDR3 length is 15 residues. This CDR3 is CASSSLAGATDTQYF. DNA for the CDR3: TGTGCCAGCAGCTCACTAGCGGGGGCCACAGATACGCAGTATTTT.

The chain carries TRBV15 and TRBJ1-5, with 7 bases identical to TRBD1. Germline V lookup: CDR1 LNHNV, CDR2 YYDKDF (reference sequence). V lost 0 bases to trimming and J lost 7 bases; unmatched junction nucleotides: 6. The CDR3 contains 15 residues. In DNA, the CDR3 is TGTGCCACCAGCAGAGAACAGGGGATTTTCCAGCCCCAGCATTTT. Protein sequence: CATSREQGIFQPQHF.

The chain recombines TRBV7-9 with TRBJ2-7; weak D call: TRBD1 (5 bases). Germline-derived CDR1 and CDR2 are SEHNR and FQNEAQ (reference sequence). The CDR3 has 14 residues. Trimming shortened V by 4 bases and J by 1 base, and 11 bases separated the two germline ends. The CDR3 spells CASSSDRESYEQYF. DNA of the CDR3: TGTGCCAGCAGCTCCGACAGAGAATCCTACGAGCAGTACTTC.

The rearrangement links TRBV27 to TRBJ1-6, with 8 bases that match TRBD1. This CDR3 is built from 18 residues. Per the germline V gene, CDR1 is MNHEY and CDR2 is SMNVEV (reference sequence). The V and J ends lost 6 bases and 0 bases, in that order; junction bases with no gene match: 10. The CDR3, as DNA: TGTGCCAGCAGCCGCCAATCTACAGGGGGCTCCTATAATTCACCCCTCCACTTT. It translates to CASSRQSTGGSYNSPLHF.

The rearrangement links TRBV28 to TRBJ2-5, with D perhaps TRBD2 (6 bases). CDR3 length: 14 residues. Trimming shortened V by 3 bases and J by 1 base, and 9 bases separated the two germline ends. Looked up from germline, CDR1 is MDHEN and CDR2 is SYDVKM. This CDR3 reads CASSLLGGQETQYF. The DNA of the CDR3 is TGTGCCAGCAGTTTGTTGGGGGGCCAAGAGACCCAGTACTTC.

The genes are TRBV5-5 and TRBJ1-4; tentatively, D is TRBD1 (5 bases). Germline lookup yields CDR1 SGHKS and CDR2 YYEKEE (reference sequence). Trimming cost V 4 bases and J 8 bases, with 24 bases left between them. The CDR3 extends over 17 amino acids. This chain's CDR3 is CASSDGSQGGGKEKLFF. The CDR3 DNA reads as TGTGCCAGCAGCGACGGGTCCCAGGGCGGTGGGAAAGAAAAACTGTTTTTT.

This clone was seen more than once but under ten times. This chain connects TRBV6-1 to TRBJ1-2; no clear D gene. CDR1 and CDR2 (germline): MNHNS, SASEGT. The V gene lost 3 bases and the J gene lost 8 bases, with 10 bases spanning the gap. The CDR3 has 12 residues. As DNA, the CDR3 is TGTGCCAGCAGTGAGGTCGTCGGGGGCTACACCTTC. This encodes CASSEVVGGYTF.